These 25 T cell receptor beta chains were all obtained from the same sample, sequenced in a study of shared clonotypes between healthy human individuals. The table came from immunoSEQ multiplex PCR; TCRdb's copy has only in-frame clones and leaves some out. The table records approximately 980,000 clones, less than 85% of them present only once. Sequences were obtained from memory CD4+ T cells sorted from blood. Sample subset: CD45RA-negative fraction. These receptors all come from a man in his late teens or twenties in good health.

The chain employs TRBV2 and TRBJ2-2, with 7 nucleotides matching TRBD1. Losses at the gene ends were 8 bases for V and 3 bases for J; bases not matched to a gene: 12. Germline V gene sequence: CDR1 SNHLY, CDR2 FYNNEI. This CDR3 is built from 16 residues. The CDR3 DNA sequence: TGTGCCAGCGAAAAAGTACAGGGGTATTACACCGGGGAGCTGTTTTTT. This gives the protein CASEKVQGYYTGELFF. The full variable domain, its missing parts supplied by reference TRBV2 and TRBJ2-2, is EPEVTQTPSHQVTQMGQEVILRCVPISNHLYFYWYRQILGQKVEFLVSFYNNEISEKSEIFDDQFSVERPDGSNFTLKIRSTKLEDSAMYFCASEKVQGYYTGELFFGEGSRLTVL.

The chain combines TRBV7-2 with TRBJ2-3; 11 nucleotides line up with TRBD2. The V gene end was trimmed by 0 bases and the J gene end by 3 bases; junction bases not matched to a gene: 11. The germline gives CDR1 SGHTA, CDR2 FQGNSA. This CDR3 has 19 residues. The CDR3 loop reads CASSLAPGASGRLTDTQYF. The CDR3 bases are TGTGCCAGCAGCTTAGCCCCGGGGGCTAGCGGGAGGCTTACAGATACGCAGTATTTT.

This sequence joins TRBV6-5 and TRBJ1-1; 7 bases line up with TRBD1. The CDR3 contains 12 residues. The V and J ends lost 5 bases and 8 bases, in that order; junction bases with no gene match: 5. Germline V CDR1 and CDR2: MNHEY, SVGAGI. CDR3 bases: TGTGCCAGCAGTAGCCCGGGACAGGAAGCTTTCTTT. It codes for CASSSPGQEAFF.

This clone was found a few times. V gene TRBV29-1 combines with J gene TRBJ2-1; possible D gene TRBD2, 6 bases. V lost 3 bases, J lost 8 bases, and 14 bases lay in between. Germline assignment: CDR1 SQVTM and CDR2 ANQGSEA. This CDR3 has 13 amino acids. The CDR3 DNA sequence: TGCAGCGTTGACGGGCAAGCGGGCTATGAGCAGTTCTTC. It encodes CSVDGQAGYEQFF.

This clone was observed a few times. This chain links TRBV25-1 with TRBJ2-7; maybe TRBD2 (5 bases). V was clipped by 3 bases and J by 0 bases, with 9 bases between them. Germline lookup yields CDR1 MGHDK and CDR2 SYGVNS. The CDR3 runs to 14 residues. CDR3 bases: TGTGCCAGCAGTGATCTAGCAGCCTCCTACGAGCAGTACTTC. This sequence encodes CASSDLAASYEQYF.

The chain carries TRBV5-1 and TRBJ1-2; unclear D gene. The V end was cut by 4 bases, the J end by 4 bases, with 11 bases between. The CDR3 covers 13 residues. The germline CDR1 and CDR2 sequences are SGHRS and YFSETQ. CDR3 sequence: CASSHDTLYGYTF. Here the CDR3 DNA reads TGCGCCAGCAGCCATGACACCCTCTATGGCTACACCTTC.

This CDR3 reads CASSLVGARGSNQPQHF. The CDR3 DNA is TGTGCCAGCAGCTTAGTAGGGGCCCGCGGAAGCAATCAGCCCCAGCATTTT. The chain links TRBV7-6 to TRBJ1-5; a weak D match, TRBD1 (5 bases). This CDR3 has 17 residues. Looked up from germline, CDR1 is SGHVS and CDR2 is FNYEAQ. V lost 1 base and J lost 1, with 14 bases in between.

This chain joins TRBV27 and TRBJ2-1; 9 bases are shared with TRBD2. V lost 3 bases to trimming and J lost 7 bases; unmatched junction nucleotides: 7. CDR1 MNHEY and CDR2 SMNVEV come from the germline V gene (reference sequence). This CDR3 comprises 15 residues. The CDR3 spells CASSFSAGGRNEQFF. CDR3 nucleotides: TGTGCCAGCAGTTTCTCAGCGGGAGGTAGAAATGAGCAGTTCTTC.

This clone showed up just a few times. The rearrangement links TRBV5-4 to TRBJ2-5; 12 bases map to TRBD2. Germline lookup yields CDR1 SGHNT and CDR2 YYREEE (reference sequence). The CDR3 sequence is 16 residues long. J lost 4 bases, V lost 0 bases, and 4 bases had no gene match. The CDR3 DNA follows: TGTGCCAGCAGCTTGGGATCTAGCGGGGGGGCAGAGACCCAGTACTTC. Residues: CASSLGSSGGAETQYF.

This chain joins TRBV19 and TRBJ1-1, with TRBD1 matching over 9 bases. Looked up from germline, CDR1 is LNHDA and CDR2 is SQIVND (reference sequence). V was pared by 2 bases and J by 2 bases, with 15 bases of the junction left unmatched. The CDR3 extends over 19 amino acids. In DNA, the CDR3 is TGTGCCAGTAGTATAAGAGTGTTTTGGGACAGGGACCGAAACACTGAAGCTTTCTTT. Amino acid sequence: CASSIRVFWDRDRNTEAFF.

The chain recombines TRBV27 with TRBJ2-2; 10 positions agree with TRBD2. CDR3 length: 19 amino acids. Trimming cost V 2 bases and J 3 bases; bases outside gene matches: 12. Looked up from germline, CDR1 is MNHEY and CDR2 is SMNVEV (reference sequence). CDR3 residues: CASSLVRLAGGPHTGELFF. The CDR3 nucleotides read TGTGCCAGCAGTTTAGTTCGATTAGCGGGAGGCCCCCACACCGGGGAGCTGTTTTTT.

The chain carries TRBV5-1 and TRBJ1-2; weak D call: TRBD1 (5 bases). Germline CDR1 reads SGHRS; CDR2 reads YFSETQ. V lost 0 bases, J lost 4 bases, and 10 bases lay in between. The CDR3 totals 14 residues. CDR3 loop: CASSLDAGAYGYTF. For the CDR3, the DNA is TGCGCCAGCAGCTTGGATGCCGGGGCCTATGGCTACACCTTC.

V gene TRBV4-1 combines with J gene TRBJ1-1; TRBD1 is a possible D gene (5 bases). Germline assignment: CDR1 MGHRA and CDR2 YSYEKL. V gave up 6 bases and J gave up 4 bases, with 18 bases separating them. The CDR3 runs to 15 residues. The CDR3 DNA sequence: TGCGCCAGCAGTCCGCCCGGGACGCGCGGCACTGAAGCTTTCTTT. Translated, it gives CASSPPGTRGTEAFF.

This chain links TRBV28 with TRBJ1-1; 9 bases match TRBD1. Germline V gene sequence: CDR1 MDHEN, CDR2 SYDVKM. After removal of 3 bases from V and 11 bases from J, the junction contained 4 bases not matched to a gene. The CDR3 is made up of 12 amino acids. Here the CDR3 reads CASSLGGQGAFF. Here the CDR3 DNA reads TGTGCCAGCAGTTTGGGGGGACAGGGCGCTTTCTTT. The full variable domain, in which reference TRBV28 and TRBJ1-1 provide the parts outside the CDR3, is DVKVTQSSRYLVKRTGEKVFLECVQDMDHENMFWYRQDPGLGLRLIYFSYDVKMKEKGDIPEGYSVSREKKERFSLILESASTNQTSMYLCASSLGGQGAFFGQGTRLTVV.

This chain uses TRBV2 with TRBJ2-5; D perhaps matches TRBD2 (6 bases). The germline V gene has CDR1 SNHLY and CDR2 FYNNEI. The length of the CDR3 is 13 residues. Trimming removed 4 bases from V and 5 bases from J, with 11 bases in between. In DNA form, the CDR3 reads TGTGCCAGCAGTGTCGGACGGGGGGAGACCCAGTACTTC. This codes for CASSVGRGETQYF.

The rearrangement links TRBV10-3 to TRBJ1-2, with D possibly being TRBD1 (6 bases). Germline V gene data show CDR1 as ENHRY and CDR2 as SYGVKD. The CDR3 runs to 14 residues. The V gene lost 4 bases and the J gene lost 3 bases, with 12 bases spanning the gap. The CDR3 DNA reads TGTGCCATCAGTGGGTCGGGGGGCGACTATGGCTACACCTTC. It codes for CAISGSGGDYGYTF.

This clone was counted a few times. The V call is TRBV28, the J call TRBJ2-7; 8 bases are a match to TRBD1. This CDR3 spans 15 amino acids. Trimming removed 5 bases from V and 6 bases from J; junction bases left unmatched: 12. Per the germline V gene, CDR1 is MDHEN and CDR2 is SYDVKM. This chain's CDR3 is CASSPLDRDMSEQYF. The CDR3 DNA is TGTGCCAGCAGTCCTCTGGACAGGGACATGAGCGAGCAGTACTTC.

This chain connects TRBV19 to TRBJ1-1; 8 bases align to TRBD1. There are 14 residues in the CDR3. V was clipped by 7 bases and J by 1 base; unmatched bases: 5. Germline CDR1 is LNHDA and CDR2 is SQIVND (reference sequence). CDR3 protein: CASNLGQGNTEAFF. Here the CDR3 DNA reads TGTGCCAGTAACCTTGGACAGGGGAACACTGAAGCTTTCTTT.

To note about this clone: Other DNA variants within this sample encode the same CDR3. The V call is TRBV5-6, the J call TRBJ2-7; perhaps TRBD2 as D (6 bases). V lost 0 bases, J lost 4 bases, and 8 bases lay in between. This CDR3 contains 13 residues. Germline V gives CDR1 SGHDT, CDR2 YYEEEE. This chain's CDR3 is CASSLGGTYEQYF. The CDR3 nucleotides read TGTGCCAGCAGCTTGGGAGGGACTTACGAGCAGTACTTC.

J is TRBJ1-6 and V is TRBV5-1; 12 bases are shared with TRBD1. The ends lost 0 bases at V and 7 bases at J; junction bases unmatched: 8. This CDR3 has 18 residues. Germline CDR1 SGHRS, CDR2 YFSETQ. CDR3 DNA: TGCGCCAGCAGCTTGGTGGGGACAGGGGGCTCGGGGAATTCACCCCTCCACTTT. Residues: CASSLVGTGGSGNSPLHF.

The rearrangement links TRBV4-3 to TRBJ2-7; D gene ambiguous. Trimming pared 2 bases from V and 7 bases from J, leaving 21 bases between. Germline-derived CDR1 and CDR2 are LGHNA and YSLEER. This CDR3 spans 16 amino acids. The CDR3 region has the DNA TGCGCCAGCAGCCAAAAGTGGCGCGCGAGTCTACGTGAGCAGTACTTC. Protein sequence: CASSQKWRASLREQYF.

V usage is TRBV6-1 and J usage is TRBJ2-7; D is undetermined. The germline V and J ends were trimmed by 2 bases and 3 bases, with 14 bases remaining between them. CDR1 and CDR2 (germline): MNHNS, SASEGT. The CDR3 runs 15 residues. The CDR3 DNA follows: TGTGCCAGCAGTGAACAGGCAGGCCGCTTCTACGAGCAGTACTTC. Amino acids: CASSEQAGRFYEQYF.

CDR3 nucleotides: TGTGCCAGCAGTTACGGGAAGAGCGCTTCACCCCTCCACTTT. It yields the protein CASSYGKSASPLHF. This chain joins TRBV6-6 and TRBJ1-6; D is uncertain. Trimming removed 2 bases at V and 9 bases at J, with 11 bases between. The CDR3 totals 14 residues. The germline V gene has CDR1 MNHNY and CDR2 SVGAGI (reference sequence).

The gene calls are TRBV5-1 and TRBJ1-4; D is undetermined. Germline CDR1 and CDR2: SGHRS and YFSETQ. The CDR3 is 13 residues long. Trimming removed 2 bases from V and 5 bases from J, with 7 bases in between. CDR3 sequence: CASSLGRNEKLFF. The CDR3 DNA reads TGCGCCAGCAGCTTAGGGCGAAATGAAAAACTGTTTTTT. The variable domain in full, completed from reference TRBV5-1 and TRBJ1-4, reads KAGVTQTPRYLIKTRGQQVTLSCSPISGHRSVSWYQQTPGQGLQFLFEYFSETQRNKGNFPGRFSGRQFSNSRSEMNVSTLELGDSALYLCASSLGRNEKLFFGSGTQLSVL.

This chain joins TRBV5-1 and TRBJ1-4, with TRBD1 identical over 8 bases. After removal of 4 bases from V and 5 bases from J, the junction contained 10 bases not matched to a gene. The CDR3 contains 16 residues. The germline CDR1 and CDR2 sequences are SGHRS and YFSETQ. In nucleotides, the CDR3 is TGCGCCAGCAGCCCAATAGGACAGGGCCTAAATGAAAAACTGTTTTTT. Translation gives CASSPIGQGLNEKLFF.